These 19 T cell receptor beta chains originate from one sample sequenced in a study of blood T cell repertoires in COVID-19. TCRdb keeps only in-frame clones here, not all; method: immunoSEQ multiplex PCR. The sample has a few hundred thousand clones, about 87% seen once. Sequenced: peripheral blood. These receptor sequences come from a woman aged 30 to 39 with COVID-19, enrolled during active disease.

The chain couples TRBV6-1 to TRBJ1-5; D unresolved. Trimming took 0 bases from V and 5 from J, leaving 14 bases between them. This CDR3 is 16 amino acids long. Germline V gives CDR1 MNHNS, CDR2 SASEGT. The CDR3, as DNA: TGTGCCAGCAGTGAAGCGATGCGGGGTCCCTATCAGCCCCAGCATTTT. This codes for CASSEAMRGPYQPQHF.

The genes are TRBV3-1 (or the pseudogene TRBV3-2) and TRBJ1-2, with a tentative D call TRBD1 (5 bases). V dropped 5 bases and J dropped 8 bases, with 12 bases sitting between them. The CDR3 covers 12 residues. The V gene's germline CDR1 is LGHDT and CDR2 YNNKEL (reference sequence). CDR3 in amino acids: CASSEARGGYTF. CDR3 nucleotides: TGTGCCAGCAGCGAGGCTCGGGGGGGCTACACCTTC.

This clone was seen at least ten times. This rearrangement joins TRBV25-1 to TRBJ1-2; weak D call: TRBD1 (6 bases). V was shortened by 10 bases and J by 6 bases, with 15 bases between the two germline ends. CDR3 length: 12 amino acids. Germline values: CDR1 MGHDK, CDR2 SYGVNS. The CDR3 nucleotides read TGTGCCACCATGGACAGAAAGAATGGCTACACCTTC. The encoded protein is CATMDRKNGYTF.

This chain connects TRBV28 to TRBJ1-2, with TRBD1 matching 12 bases. V lost 4 bases, J lost 3 bases, and 12 bases stayed unmatched. The V gene's germline CDR1 is MDHEN and CDR2 SYDVKM. The CDR3 length is 18 residues. Here the CDR3 DNA reads TGTGCCAGCAGTTCCGACCTCGGGACAGGGGGCGCCCACTATGGCTACACCTTC. Translating gives CASSSDLGTGGAHYGYTF.

This chain links TRBV12-5 with TRBJ1-1; 7 bases fit TRBD1. Trimming took 1 base from V and 4 from J; bases not matched to a gene: 3. Looked up from germline, CDR1 is LGHNT and CDR2 is FRNRAP. CDR3 length: 14 residues. This CDR3 reads CASGLGPGGTEAFF. CDR3 bases: TGTGCTAGTGGTTTGGGACCAGGGGGCACTGAAGCTTTCTTT.

This clone has just a few counts. The chain employs TRBV4-2 and TRBJ2-7; the match to TRBD2 covers 7 bases. The germline V gene has CDR1 LGHNA and CDR2 YNFKEQ. With 0 bases clipped from V and 1 base from J, the junction kept 6 bases outside the gene matches. The CDR3 length is 16 residues. The CDR3 bases are TGTGCCAGCAGCCAAGATGTGGCGGGGGAATCCTACGAGCAGTACTTC. This sequence encodes CASSQDVAGESYEQYF.

The chain uses TRBV2 and TRBJ2-7; D remains ambiguous. Between the trimmed V and J ends, which lost 3 bases and 7 bases, there was a span of 10 bases. The CDR3 totals 12 residues. In germline, CDR1 is SNHLY, CDR2 FYNNEI. CDR3 sequence: CASSDSGLEQYF. DNA for the CDR3: TGTGCCAGCAGTGATTCTGGGCTTGAGCAGTACTTC.

V is TRBV4-1 and J is TRBJ1-3; 8 bases are shared with TRBD1. The CDR3 loop spans 17 amino acids. V dropped 0 bases and J dropped 3; count of bases not matched to a gene: 7. In germline, CDR1 is MGHRA, CDR2 YSYEKL. The CDR3 loop reads CASSQDRTGLGGNTIYF. The CDR3, as DNA: TGCGCCAGCAGCCAAGATAGGACAGGGCTGGGTGGAAACACCATATATTTT.

J is TRBJ1-3 and V is TRBV30, with D unresolved. The CDR3 runs 15 residues. The germline gives CDR1 GTSNPN, CDR2 SVGIG (reference sequence). Trimming cost V 0 bases and J 0 bases, with 9 bases left between them. CDR3 coding DNA: TGTGCCTGGAGTGTCAACCGAGTCTCTGGAAACACCATATATTTT. Amino acids: CAWSVNRVSGNTIYF.

This clone occurred many times. The chain is built from TRBV4-3 and TRBJ1-3, with 8 bases that match TRBD1. The trim removed 3 bases at V and 4 bases at J, leaving 8 bases unmatched. In germline, CDR1 is LGHNA, CDR2 YSLEER. CDR3 length: 16 amino acids. Here the CDR3 DNA reads TGCGCCAGCAGCCAGACCGTGGACAGGGCCGGAAACACCATATATTTT. Its protein product is CASSQTVDRAGNTIYF.

V is TRBV18 and J is TRBJ1-1; D not resolved. The CDR3 runs 14 residues. V dropped 3 bases and J dropped 0 bases, with 8 bases sitting between them. CDR1 and CDR2 (germline): KGHSH, LQKENI. CDR3 DNA: TGTGCCAGCTCACCTATAGACATGAACACTGAAGCTTTCTTT. Its protein product is CASSPIDMNTEAFF.

The gene calls are TRBV7-8 and TRBJ2-5, with TRBD1 identical over 10 bases. The CDR3 contains 15 residues. Trimming took 4 bases from V and 5 from J; bases not matched to a gene: 7. Germline-derived CDR1 and CDR2 are SGHVS and FQNEAQ. CDR3 in DNA: TGTGCCAGCAGCTCCCGGGACAGGGGCGGGGAGACCCAGTACTTC. Translation: CASSSRDRGGETQYF.

This clone occurred a few times. This sequence joins TRBV30 and TRBJ2-7; the D gene is possibly TRBD2 (5 bases). The CDR3 totals 11 residues. The germline V gene has CDR1 GTSNPN and CDR2 SVGIG (reference sequence). The V and J ends lost 2 bases and 5 bases respectively, with 7 bases between them. The CDR3 here is CAWSLGNEQYF. The CDR3 DNA is TGTGCCTGGAGTCTCGGGAACGAGCAGTACTTC.

The J gene is TRBJ1-1, the V gene TRBV4-3; D gene unclear. This CDR3 has 15 residues. Germline V gene data show CDR1 as LGHNA and CDR2 as YSLEER. The V end lost 2 bases, the J end lost 1 base, and 11 bases lay between the germline ends. The chain's CDR3 is CASSQFANRNTEAFF. The CDR3 DNA reads TGCGCCAGCAGCCAATTTGCTAACAGGAACACTGAAGCTTTCTTT.

This clone showed up just once. V is TRBV5-8 and J is TRBJ1-4; TRBD1 matches at 8 bases. The CDR3 has 14 residues. Germline V lookup: CDR1 SGHTS, CDR2 YDEGEE. Trimming at V came to 3 bases and at J to 7 bases, leaving 5 bases not matched to a gene. CDR3 nucleotide sequence: TGTGCCAGCAGCTATGACAGGGGTATTGAAAAACTGTTTTTT. Translated: CASSYDRGIEKLFF.

The chain is built from TRBV19 and TRBJ1-5; maybe TRBD1 (5 bases). V was cut by 7 bases and J by 7 bases, with 11 bases left in between. The CDR3 runs to 12 residues. Germline V lookup: CDR1 LNHDA, CDR2 SQIVND (reference sequence). This CDR3 reads CASNLGVQPQHF. CDR3 DNA sequence: TGTGCCAGTAACCTAGGGGTACAGCCCCAGCATTTT.

This rearrangement joins TRBV21-1 to TRBJ2-7; the tabulated D call, TRBD1, remains unverified against the DNA. TRBV21-1 is classified as a pseudogene. This CDR3 comprises 12 residues. Here the CDR3 DNA reads TGTGCCAGCAGCGGGGGCCCCTACGAGCAGTACTTC. Translation: CASSGGPYEQYF.

The chain recombines TRBV29-1 with TRBJ1-2; no firm D call. Trimming cost V 0 bases and J 4 bases, with 6 bases left between them. The CDR3 has 12 amino acids. Germline V gene sequence: CDR1 SQVTM, CDR2 ANQGSEA. In DNA, the CDR3 is TGCAGCGTTGAAGACTGGGCCTATGGCTACACCTTC. Translating it yields CSVEDWAYGYTF.

The CDR3 DNA follows: TGTGCCAGCAGCGGACGGGGGGGGTCCTCCTACGAGCAGTACTTC. It translates to CASSGRGGSSYEQYF. This chain connects TRBV7-2 to TRBJ2-7; 8 bases map to TRBD2. This CDR3 comprises 15 residues. V gave up 5 bases and J gave up 0 bases; unmatched junction bases: 6. Germline V gene sequence: CDR1 SGHTA, CDR2 FQGNSA.